The 11 T cell receptor beta chains reported below all come from one sample, sequenced in a study of Ad26.COV2.S vaccination and SARS-CoV-2 variants. TCRdb's copy holds only in-frame clones and misses some; the assay was immunoSEQ multiplex PCR. The sample yields roughly 700,000 clones, more than 80% seen once. Stated treatment: about 20 received Ad26.COV2.S at low or high dose, single or two shots; a few received placebo; per-sample allocation not given. Samples came from day 63 after the first vaccine or placebo injection. Sequencing was performed on peripheral blood, taken in a trial of Ad26.COV2.S vaccine versus placebo. All receptors derive from a person between 18 and 59 years old who received the Ad26.COV2.S COVID-19 vaccine or a placebo.

This chain joins TRBV2 and TRBJ2-2, with 7 bases fitting TRBD1. With 5 bases clipped from V and 6 bases from J, the junction kept 6 bases outside the gene matches. The germline gives CDR1 SNHLY, CDR2 FYNNEI. The length of the CDR3 is 14 residues. The CDR3 here is CASSKDRTAGELFF. The CDR3 coding sequence is TGTGCCAGCAGTAAGGACAGGACGGCCGGGGAGCTGTTTTTT.

The chain carries TRBV27 and TRBJ2-1, with 7 bases matching TRBD1. The CDR3 is 14 amino acids. The V segment lost 8 bases and the J segment 12 bases; nucleotides outside the gene matches: 16. Germline CDR1 reads MNHEY; CDR2 reads SMNVEV (reference sequence). The CDR3 nucleotides read TGTGCCAGCGGACACGGGACAGCTGACAGGTGGCAGTTCTTC. Translated, it gives CASGHGTADRWQFF.

The chain joins TRBV10-1 to TRBJ2-1; no clear D gene. V was shortened by 3 bases and J by 8 bases, with 11 bases between the two germline ends. CDR3 length: 13 residues. Germline loops: CDR1 WNHNN, CDR2 SYGVQD (reference sequence). The CDR3 region is CASSDPPGDEQFF. The CDR3 DNA sequence: TGCGCCAGCAGTGACCCGCCTGGGGATGAGCAGTTCTTC.

The V and J genes are TRBV11-2 and TRBJ1-6, with D possibly TRBD1 on 6 matching bases. V lost 0 bases and J 12 bases, leaving 9 bases between the germline ends. CDR3 length equals 13 residues. CDR1 and CDR2 from the germline V gene are SGHAT and FQNNGV. CDR3 sequence: CASSLEGTQPLHF. The CDR3 DNA reads TGTGCCAGCAGCTTAGAGGGGACACAACCCCTCCACTTT. Complete variable domain (other parts from reference TRBV11-2 and TRBJ1-6): EAGVAQSPRYKIIEKRQSVAFWCNPISGHATLYWYQQILGQGPKLLIQFQNNGVVDDSQLPKDRFSAERLKGVDSTLKIQPAKLEDSAVYLCASSLEGTQPLHFGNGTRLTVT.

The chain has TRBV27 and TRBJ2-3, with D perhaps given as TRBD1 or TRBD2 (7 bases each). Trimming removed 0 bases from V and 1 base from J, with 17 bases in between. Germline lookup yields CDR1 MNHEY and CDR2 SMNVEV (reference sequence). The CDR3 consists of 18 residues. Here the CDR3 DNA reads TGTGCCAGCAGTTTATCGCCGCCAGGGGGGGCCGGCACAGATACGCAGTATTTT. Encoded protein: CASSLSPPGGAGTDTQYF.

Points on this clone: Other DNA variants within this sample encode the same CDR3. V is TRBV5-1 and J is TRBJ2-7, with D perhaps TRBD2 (6 bases). The CDR3 has 15 residues. Germline V gene lookup returns CDR1 SGHRS and CDR2 YFSETQ. Trimming cost V 0 bases and J 2 bases, with 12 bases left between them. The CDR3: CASSLAGTAAYEQYF. DNA for the CDR3: TGCGCCAGCAGCTTGGCCGGGACTGCAGCCTACGAGCAGTACTTC.

The rearrangement uses TRBV4-1 and TRBJ1-4, with D possibly TRBD1 on 5 matching bases. V was pared by 4 bases and J by 8 bases, with 17 bases between. The CDR3 covers 15 residues. Germline V lookup: CDR1 MGHRA, CDR2 YSYEKL. This CDR3 is CASSLSSGGGEKLFF. CDR3 DNA sequence: TGCGCCAGCAGCCTTTCGTCGGGGGGTGGGGAAAAACTGTTTTTT.

The chain recombines TRBV5-1 with TRBJ2-1, with 10 bases identical to TRBD2. V shed 5 bases and J 0 bases; nucleotides not matched to a gene: 8. In germline, CDR1 is SGHRS, CDR2 YFSETQ. This CDR3 has 17 amino acids. The chain's CDR3 is CASRGISGRHSYNEQFF. CDR3 coding DNA: TGCGCCAGCAGGGGGATTAGCGGGAGGCACTCCTACAATGAGCAGTTCTTC. The full variable domain, its missing parts supplied by reference TRBV5-1 and TRBJ2-1, is KAGVTQTPRYLIKTRGQQVTLSCSPISGHRSVSWYQQTPGQGLQFLFEYFSETQRNKGNFPGRFSGRQFSNSRSEMNVSTLELGDSALYLCASRGISGRHSYNEQFFGPGTRLTVL.

The gene calls are TRBV27 and TRBJ2-5; a possible D gene is TRBD2 (6 bases). CDR3 length: 15 residues. Trimming shortened V by 0 bases and J by 5 bases, and 13 bases separated the two germline ends. Germline CDR1 reads MNHEY; CDR2 reads SMNVEV (reference sequence). CDR3 amino acids: CASSLSTSRGETQYF. As DNA, the CDR3 is TGTGCCAGCAGTTTATCTACTAGCCGTGGGGAGACCCAGTACTTC.

This clone was seen just once. This sequence joins TRBV10-1 and TRBJ2-1; a weak D match, TRBD2 (5 bases). This CDR3 contains 14 residues. The V end was cut by 2 bases, the J end by 8 bases, with 13 bases between. The V gene's germline CDR1 is WNHNN and CDR2 SYGVQD (reference sequence). CDR3 nucleotide sequence: TGCGCCAGCAGTGAGGCGAGGACTTTTGATGAGCAGTTCTTC. Encoded protein: CASSEARTFDEQFF.

J is TRBJ2-1 and V is TRBV5-4, with 7 bases identical to TRBD1. The germline gives CDR1 SGHNT, CDR2 YYREEE (reference sequence). With 2 bases clipped from V and 3 bases from J, the junction kept 5 bases outside the gene matches. This CDR3 comprises 15 residues. The chain's CDR3 is CASSLRGPLYNEQFF. Here the CDR3 DNA reads TGTGCCAGCAGCTTAAGGGGGCCCCTCTACAATGAGCAGTTCTTC.